This T cell receptor (beta chain) was obtained from a study of T cell repertoires in cytomegalovirus infection. The wider study: TCR beta signatures that were public indicated CMV infection and matching HLA type. Broader study findings: CMV carriers with the relevant HLA were identified by cumulative public TCR beta family frequency. HLA-C-restricted CMV clonotypes gave the most frequent clonotype in two of eight donors.

The V gene's germline CDR1 is SEHNR and CDR2 FQNEAQ (reference sequence). Trimming took 2 bases from V and 0 from J, leaving 5 bases between them. The CDR3 spans 14 residues. Comments on this clonotype: Its specificity is not known.

From the reads, TCRdb called clonotypes with MiXCR, one entry per CDR3 protein. The repertoire has about 740,000 distinct CDR3 sequences, 35% of them found once; the top ten carry around 3%. Sequencing input: PBMCs. The chain joins TRBV7-9 to TRBJ1-3; D is ambiguous. The clonotype originates from a human donor in good health (CMV status not recorded). Some clones in this sample may be carry-over from other donors' samples. CDR3 sequence: CASSLTSSGNTIYF. For the CDR3, the DNA is TGTGCCAGCAGCTTAACGAGCTCTGGAAACACCATATATTTT.